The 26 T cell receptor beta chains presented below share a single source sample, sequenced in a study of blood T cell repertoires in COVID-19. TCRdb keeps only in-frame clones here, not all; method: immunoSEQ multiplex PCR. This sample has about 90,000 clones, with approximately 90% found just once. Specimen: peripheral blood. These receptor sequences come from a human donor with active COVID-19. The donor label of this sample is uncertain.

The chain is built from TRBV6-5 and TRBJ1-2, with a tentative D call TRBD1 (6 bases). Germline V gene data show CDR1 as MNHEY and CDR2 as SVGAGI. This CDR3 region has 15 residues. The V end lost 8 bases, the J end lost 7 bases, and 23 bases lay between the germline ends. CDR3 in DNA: TGTGCCAGCCTGCCCCAGGGGACCCCAACGCGTGGCTACACCTTC. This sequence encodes CASLPQGTPTRGYTF.

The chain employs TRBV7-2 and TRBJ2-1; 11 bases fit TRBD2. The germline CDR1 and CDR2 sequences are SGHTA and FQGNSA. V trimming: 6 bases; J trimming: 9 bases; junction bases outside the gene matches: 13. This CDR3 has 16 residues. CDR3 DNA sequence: TGTGCCAGCAGTGGGCGGGGTAGCGGGGGGGCCAGTGAGCAGTTCTTC. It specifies CASSGRGSGGASEQFF.

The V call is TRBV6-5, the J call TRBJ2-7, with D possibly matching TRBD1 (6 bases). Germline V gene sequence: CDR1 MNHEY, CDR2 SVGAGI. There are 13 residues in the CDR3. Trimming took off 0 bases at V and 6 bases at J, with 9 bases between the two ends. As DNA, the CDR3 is TGTGCCAGCAGTTACTCACAGGGAGCCGAGCAGTACTTC. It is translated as CASSYSQGAEQYF.

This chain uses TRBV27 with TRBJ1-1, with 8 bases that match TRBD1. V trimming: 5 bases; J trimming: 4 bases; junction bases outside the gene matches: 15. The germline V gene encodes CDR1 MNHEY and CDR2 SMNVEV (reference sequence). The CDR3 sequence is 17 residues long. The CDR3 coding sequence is TGTGCCAGCAGTACCTCCCTCAGGGGGCGGTTGGGCACTGAAGCTTTCTTT. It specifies CASSTSLRGRLGTEAFF.

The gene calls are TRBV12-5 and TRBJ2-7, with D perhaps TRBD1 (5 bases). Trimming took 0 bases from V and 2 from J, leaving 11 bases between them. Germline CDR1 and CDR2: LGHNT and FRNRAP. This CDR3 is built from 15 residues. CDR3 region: CASGLVDSPAYEQYF. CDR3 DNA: TGTGCTAGTGGTTTGGTCGACAGTCCCGCCTACGAGCAGTACTTC.

The CDR3 spells CASTLSGDEQYF. The CDR3 nucleotides are TGTGCCAGCACCCTTAGCGGGGACGAGCAGTACTTC. This sequence joins TRBV12-3 or TRBV12-4 and TRBJ2-7; 8 nucleotides line up with TRBD2. The J segment lost 5 bases and the V segment lost 7 bases, leaving 4 bases of the junction unmatched. This CDR3 is built from 12 residues.

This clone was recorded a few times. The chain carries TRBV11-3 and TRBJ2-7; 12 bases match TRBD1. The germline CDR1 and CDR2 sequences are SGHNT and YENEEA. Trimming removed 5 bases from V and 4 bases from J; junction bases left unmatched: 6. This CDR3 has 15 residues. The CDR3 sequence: CASSLGQGALYEQYF. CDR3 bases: TGTGCCAGCAGCCTGGGACAGGGGGCTTTATACGAGCAGTACTTC.

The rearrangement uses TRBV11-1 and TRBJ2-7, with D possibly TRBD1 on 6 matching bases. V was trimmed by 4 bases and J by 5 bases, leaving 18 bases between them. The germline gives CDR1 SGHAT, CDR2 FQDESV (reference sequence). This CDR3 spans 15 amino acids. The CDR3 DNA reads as TGTGCCAGCAGCTCGGACGCCGGAAGGGGGAACGAGCAGTACTTC. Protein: CASSSDAGRGNEQYF.

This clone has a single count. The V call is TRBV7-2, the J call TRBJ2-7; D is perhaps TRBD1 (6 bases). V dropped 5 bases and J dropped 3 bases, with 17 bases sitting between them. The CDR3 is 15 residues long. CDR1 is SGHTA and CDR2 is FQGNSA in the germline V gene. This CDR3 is CASSLDWTVLYEQYF. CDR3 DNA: TGTGCCAGCAGCCTTGATTGGACAGTCCTCTACGAGCAGTACTTC.

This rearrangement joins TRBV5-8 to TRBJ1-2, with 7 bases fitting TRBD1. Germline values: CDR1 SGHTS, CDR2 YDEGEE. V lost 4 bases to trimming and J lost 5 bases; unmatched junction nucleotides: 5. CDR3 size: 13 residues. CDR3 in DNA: TGTGCCAGCAGCCCGGACAGGTTTTATGGCTACACCTTC. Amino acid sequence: CASSPDRFYGYTF.

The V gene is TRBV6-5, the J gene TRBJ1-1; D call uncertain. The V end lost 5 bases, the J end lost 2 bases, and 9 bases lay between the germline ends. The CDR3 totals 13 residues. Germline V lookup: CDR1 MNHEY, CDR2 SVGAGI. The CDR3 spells CASSPEDNTEAFF. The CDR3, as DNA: TGTGCCAGCAGTCCTGAGGATAACACTGAAGCTTTCTTT.

The CDR3 loop is CASNALSQGPHRSYEQYF. The DNA for the CDR3 is TGCGCCAGCAACGCCTTATCACAGGGGCCTCACCGATCCTACGAGCAGTACTTC. This rearrangement joins TRBV5-1 to TRBJ2-7; TRBD1 agrees at 7 bases. Trimming at V came to 6 bases and at J to 1 base, leaving 19 bases not matched to a gene. The germline V gene has CDR1 SGHRS and CDR2 YFSETQ. This CDR3 has 18 amino acids.

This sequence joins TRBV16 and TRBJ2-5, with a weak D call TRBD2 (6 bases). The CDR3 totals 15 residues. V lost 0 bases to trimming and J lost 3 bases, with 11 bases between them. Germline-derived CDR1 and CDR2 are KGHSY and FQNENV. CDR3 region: CASSQSAGTEETQYF. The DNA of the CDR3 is TGTGCCAGCAGCCAATCGGCCGGGACTGAAGAGACCCAGTACTTC.

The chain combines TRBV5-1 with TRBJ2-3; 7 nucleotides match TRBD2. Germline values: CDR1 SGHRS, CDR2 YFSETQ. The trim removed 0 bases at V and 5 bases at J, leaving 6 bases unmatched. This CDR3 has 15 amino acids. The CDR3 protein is CASSLAVSGGDTQYF. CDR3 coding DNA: TGCGCCAGCAGCTTGGCCGTGTCGGGGGGAGATACGCAGTATTTT. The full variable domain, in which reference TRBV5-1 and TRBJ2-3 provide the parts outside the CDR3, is KAGVTQTPRYLIKTRGQQVTLSCSPISGHRSVSWYQQTPGQGLQFLFEYFSETQRNKGNFPGRFSGRQFSNSRSEMNVSTLELGDSALYLCASSLAVSGGDTQYFGPGTRLTVL.

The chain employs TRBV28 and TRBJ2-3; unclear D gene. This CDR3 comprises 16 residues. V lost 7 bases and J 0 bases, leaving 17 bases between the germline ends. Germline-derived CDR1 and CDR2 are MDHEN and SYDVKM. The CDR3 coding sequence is TGTGCCAGCACCATGCTTTCTGCTATAAGCACAGATACGCAGTATTTT. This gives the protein CASTMLSAISTDTQYF. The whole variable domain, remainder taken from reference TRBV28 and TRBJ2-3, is DVKVTQSSRYLVKRTGEKVFLECVQDMDHENMFWYRQDPGLGLRLIYFSYDVKMKEKGDIPEGYSVSREKKERFSLILESASTNQTSMYLCASTMLSAISTDTQYFGPGTRLTVL.

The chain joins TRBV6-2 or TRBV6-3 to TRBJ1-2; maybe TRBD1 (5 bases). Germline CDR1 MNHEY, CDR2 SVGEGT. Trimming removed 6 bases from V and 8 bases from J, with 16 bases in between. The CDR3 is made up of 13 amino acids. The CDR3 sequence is CASSGGGARGYTF. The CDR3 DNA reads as TGTGCCAGCAGCGGCGGGGGAGCGAGGGGCTACACCTTC.

CDR3: CASSLGDRSFYEQYF. The CDR3 nucleotides are TGTGCCAGCAGCTTAGGGGACAGGTCTTTTTACGAGCAGTACTTC. This chain connects TRBV13 to TRBJ2-7; 7 nucleotides align to TRBD1. This CDR3 region has 15 residues. With V trimmed by 0 bases and J by 4 bases, 6 bases remained unmatched. CDR1 and CDR2 (germline): PRHDT, FYEKMQ (reference sequence). The full variable domain, in which reference TRBV13 and TRBJ2-7 provide the parts outside the CDR3, is AAGVIQSPRHLIKEKRETATLKCYPIPRHDTVYWYQQGPGQDPQFLISFYEKMQSDKGSIPDRFSAQQFSDYHSELNMSSLELGDSALYFCASSLGDRSFYEQYFGPGTRLTVT.

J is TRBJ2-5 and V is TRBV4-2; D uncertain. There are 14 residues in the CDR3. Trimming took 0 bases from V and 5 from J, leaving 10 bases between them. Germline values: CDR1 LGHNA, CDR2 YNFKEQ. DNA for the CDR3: TGTGCCAGCAGCCAAGATAGGAGCGAGGAGACCCAGTACTTC. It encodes CASSQDRSEETQYF.

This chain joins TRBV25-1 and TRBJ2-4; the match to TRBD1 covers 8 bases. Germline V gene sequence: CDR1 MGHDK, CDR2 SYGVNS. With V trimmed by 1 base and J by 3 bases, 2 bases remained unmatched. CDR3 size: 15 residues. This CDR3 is CASSELDRDKNIQYF. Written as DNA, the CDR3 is TGTGCCAGCAGTGAATTGGACAGGGACAAAAACATTCAGTACTTC.

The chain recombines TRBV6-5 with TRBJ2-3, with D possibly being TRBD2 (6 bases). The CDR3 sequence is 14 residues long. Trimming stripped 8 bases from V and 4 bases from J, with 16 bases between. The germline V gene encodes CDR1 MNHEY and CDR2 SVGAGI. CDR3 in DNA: TGTGCCAGCGGGGCGGCGGGGAGTCCAGATACGCAGTATTTT. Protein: CASGAAGSPDTQYF.

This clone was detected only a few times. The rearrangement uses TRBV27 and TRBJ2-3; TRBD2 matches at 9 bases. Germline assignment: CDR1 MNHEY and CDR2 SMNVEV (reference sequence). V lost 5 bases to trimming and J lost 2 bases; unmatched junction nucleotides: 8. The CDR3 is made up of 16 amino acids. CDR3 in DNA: TGTGCCAGCAGTCCGACCTCTAGCGGGATCACAGATACGCAGTATTTT. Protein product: CASSPTSSGITDTQYF.

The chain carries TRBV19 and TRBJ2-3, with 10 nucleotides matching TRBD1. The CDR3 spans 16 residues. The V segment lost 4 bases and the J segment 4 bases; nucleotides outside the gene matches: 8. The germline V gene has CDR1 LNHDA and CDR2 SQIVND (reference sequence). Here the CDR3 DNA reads TGTGCCAGTAGTACCGGCTCGACAGGGGGCCCAGATACGCAGTATTTT. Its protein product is CASSTGSTGGPDTQYF. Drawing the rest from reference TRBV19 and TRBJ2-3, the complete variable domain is DGGITQSPKYLFRKEGQNVTLSCEQNLNHDAMYWYRQDPGQGLRLIYYSQIVNDFQKGDIAEGYSVSREKKESFPLTVTSAQKNPTAFYLCASSTGSTGGPDTQYFGPGTRLTVL.

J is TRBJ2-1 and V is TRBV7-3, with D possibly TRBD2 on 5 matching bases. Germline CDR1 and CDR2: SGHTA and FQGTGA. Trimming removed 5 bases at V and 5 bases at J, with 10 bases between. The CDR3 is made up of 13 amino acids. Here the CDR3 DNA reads TGTGCCAGCAGCGCACCGGGGAACAATGAGCAGTTCTTC. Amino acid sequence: CASSAPGNNEQFF.

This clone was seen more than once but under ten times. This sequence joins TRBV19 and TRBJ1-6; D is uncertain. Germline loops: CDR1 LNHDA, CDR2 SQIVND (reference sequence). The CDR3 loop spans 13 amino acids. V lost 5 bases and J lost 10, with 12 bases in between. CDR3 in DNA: TGTGCCAGTAGTCTCCGAGGTACATCACCCCTCCACTTT. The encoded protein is CASSLRGTSPLHF.

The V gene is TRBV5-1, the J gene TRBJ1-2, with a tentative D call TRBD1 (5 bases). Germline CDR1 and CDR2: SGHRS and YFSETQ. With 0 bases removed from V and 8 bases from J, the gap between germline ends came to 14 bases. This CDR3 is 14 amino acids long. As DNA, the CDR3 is TGCGCCAGCAGCTTGGATGGGGCAGGGTCCGGCTACACCTTC. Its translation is CASSLDGAGSGYTF.

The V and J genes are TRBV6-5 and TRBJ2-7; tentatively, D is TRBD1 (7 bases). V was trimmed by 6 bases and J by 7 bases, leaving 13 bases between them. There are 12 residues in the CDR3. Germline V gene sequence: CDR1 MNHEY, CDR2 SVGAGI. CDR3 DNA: TGTGCCAGCAGCGACAGGGAGGAGGAGCAGTACTTC. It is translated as CASSDREEEQYF.